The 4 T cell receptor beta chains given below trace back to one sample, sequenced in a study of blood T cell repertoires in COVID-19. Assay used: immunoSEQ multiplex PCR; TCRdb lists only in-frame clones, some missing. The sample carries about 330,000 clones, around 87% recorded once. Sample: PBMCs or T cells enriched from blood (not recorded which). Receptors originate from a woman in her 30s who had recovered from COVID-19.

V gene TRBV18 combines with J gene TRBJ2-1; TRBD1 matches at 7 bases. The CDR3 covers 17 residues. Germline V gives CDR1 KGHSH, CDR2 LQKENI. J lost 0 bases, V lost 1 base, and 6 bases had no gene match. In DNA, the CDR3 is TGTGCCAGCTCACCACAACACACAGGGGTCTCCTACAATGAGCAGTTCTTC. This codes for CASSPQHTGVSYNEQFF. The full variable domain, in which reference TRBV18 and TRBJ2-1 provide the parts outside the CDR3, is NAGVMQNPRHLVRRRGQEARLRCSPMKGHSHVYWYRQLPEEGLKFMVYLQKENIIDESGMPKERFSAEFPKEGPSILRIQQVVRGDSAAYFCASSPQHTGVSYNEQFFGPGTRLTVL.

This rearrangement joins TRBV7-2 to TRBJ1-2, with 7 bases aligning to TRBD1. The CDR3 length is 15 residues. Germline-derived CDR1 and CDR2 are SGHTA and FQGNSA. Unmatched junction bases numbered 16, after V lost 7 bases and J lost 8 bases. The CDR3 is CASTDPGTGVRGYTF. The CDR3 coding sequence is TGTGCCAGCACCGACCCAGGAACAGGGGTGAGGGGCTACACCTTC.

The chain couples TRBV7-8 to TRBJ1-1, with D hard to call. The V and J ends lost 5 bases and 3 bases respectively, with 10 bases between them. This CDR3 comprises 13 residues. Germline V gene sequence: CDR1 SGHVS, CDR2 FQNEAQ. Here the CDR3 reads CASSPRVYTEAFF. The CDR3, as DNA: TGTGCCAGCAGCCCAAGAGTTTACACTGAAGCTTTCTTT.

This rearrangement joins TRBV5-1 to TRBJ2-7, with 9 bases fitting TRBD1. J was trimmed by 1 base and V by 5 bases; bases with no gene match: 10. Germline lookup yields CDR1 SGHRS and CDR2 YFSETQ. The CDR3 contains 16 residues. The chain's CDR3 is CASSSSPGQGSYEQYF. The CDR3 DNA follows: TGCGCCAGCAGTTCCAGCCCGGGACAGGGATCCTACGAGCAGTACTTC.